These 21 T cell receptor beta chains originate from one sample sequenced in a study of cytomegalovirus exposure and HLA in healthy donors. A multiplex PCR was run with 60 Vbeta primers and 13 Jbeta primers. Profiled with immunoSEQ multiplex PCR; TCRdb holds only in-frame clones, not every one. Found here are 150,000 to 200,000 clones; the top ten clones hold approximately 0.8%. Sample: PBMCs. The receptors were gathered from a young woman in good health and CMV-seropositive.

The chain uses TRBV4-1 and TRBJ2-2; 7 bases match TRBD2. The V gene end was trimmed by 0 bases and the J gene end by 7 bases; junction bases not matched to a gene: 11. CDR1 is MGHRA, CDR2 YSYEKL, per germline. The CDR3 totals 17 residues. The CDR3 region is CASSQDLMREFGGELFF. CDR3 DNA: TGCGCCAGCAGCCAAGATCTTATGCGGGAGTTTGGCGGGGAGCTGTTTTTT.

V gene TRBV5-1 combines with J gene TRBJ2-2, with 9 bases identical to TRBD1. The CDR3 spans 15 residues. Per germline, CDR1 SGHRS and CDR2 YFSETQ. Trimming cost V 2 bases and J 4 bases; bases outside gene matches: 3. The CDR3 nucleotides are TGCGCCAGCAGCTTCGGACAGGGGCGCACCGGGGAGCTGTTTTTT. As protein: CASSFGQGRTGELFF.

This chain uses TRBV7-6 with TRBJ1-1, with 7 bases aligning to TRBD1. Germline V gene data show CDR1 as SGHVS and CDR2 as FNYEAQ. This CDR3 has 14 amino acids. V gave up 5 bases and J gave up 6 bases; unmatched junction bases: 9. The CDR3 loop is CASSPNTGAAEAFF. The CDR3 DNA is TGTGCCAGCAGCCCCAACACAGGGGCGGCTGAAGCTTTCTTT.

This chain links TRBV5-1 with TRBJ2-7; TRBD2 might be the D (5 bases). The CDR3 is 14 residues long. Germline assignment: CDR1 SGHRS and CDR2 YFSETQ. V lost 0 bases and J 4 bases, leaving 11 bases between the germline ends. The CDR3 sequence is CASSLVASRYEQYF. The CDR3 nucleotides are TGCGCCAGCAGCTTGGTTGCTAGCCGGTACGAGCAGTACTTC.

This chain joins TRBV10-2 and TRBJ1-3; the D gene is possibly TRBD1 (6 bases). Trimming took 0 bases from V and 0 from J, leaving 9 bases between them. This CDR3 has 16 residues. The V gene's germline CDR1 is WSHSY and CDR2 SAAADI. CDR3 loop: CASSESTGISGNTIYF. CDR3 DNA sequence: TGCGCCAGCAGTGAGTCGACAGGCATCTCTGGAAACACCATATATTTT.

V is TRBV30 and J is TRBJ1-5; 7 nucleotides align to TRBD1. The CDR3 runs 15 residues. From germline, CDR1 is GTSNPN and CDR2 SVGIG (reference sequence). The V and J ends lost 2 bases and 1 base, in that order; junction bases with no gene match: 5. The CDR3 spells CAWSPPGQSNQPQHF. The CDR3 nucleotides are TGTGCCTGGAGTCCACCGGGACAGAGCAATCAGCCCCAGCATTTT.

The CDR3 bases are TGTGCCAGCAGCAACCAGATGAGTAGCGGGGGGCCAGATACGCAGTATTTT. This sequence encodes CASSNQMSSGGPDTQYF. This rearrangement joins TRBV4-2 to TRBJ2-3; 10 nucleotides agree with TRBD2. The CDR3 sequence is 17 residues long. CDR1 is LGHNA and CDR2 is YNFKEQ in the germline V gene. Trimming removed 5 bases from V and 4 bases from J; junction bases left unmatched: 12.

The CDR3 bases are TGTGCCAGCAGCGCCGGACTAGCGGACTCCTACGAGCAGTACTTC. Translating gives CASSAGLADSYEQYF. The gene calls are TRBV13 and TRBJ2-7, with 10 bases identical to TRBD2. The length of the CDR3 is 15 residues. Germline V gene sequence: CDR1 PRHDT, CDR2 FYEKMQ (reference sequence). V lost 5 bases to trimming and J lost 0 bases; unmatched junction nucleotides: 4.

The rearrangement uses TRBV14 and TRBJ1-3; 7 bases line up with TRBD1. The V and J ends lost 3 bases and 0 bases, in that order; junction bases with no gene match: 8. The CDR3 sequence is 17 residues long. Looked up from germline, CDR1 is SGHDN and CDR2 is FVKESK. CDR3 bases: TGTGCCAGCAGCCAGCACAGGGGAAAATCCTCTGGAAACACCATATATTTT. This sequence encodes CASSQHRGKSSGNTIYF. Full variable domain (outside the CDR3, taken from reference TRBV14 and TRBJ1-3): EAGVTQFPSHSVIEKGQTVTLRCDPISGHDNLYWYRRVMGKEIKFLLHFVKESKQDESGMPNNRFLAERTGGTYSTLKVQPAELEDSGVYFCASSQHRGKSSGNTIYFGEGSWLTVV.

The V and J genes are TRBV7-8 and TRBJ2-3, with 7 positions matching TRBD2. The CDR3 runs to 14 residues. J was trimmed by 5 bases and V by 1 base; bases with no gene match: 3. Germline CDR1 SGHVS, CDR2 FQNEAQ. The CDR3, as DNA: TGTGCCAGCAGCTTAGGGGGACTATTAGATACGCAGTATTTT. Its translation is CASSLGGLLDTQYF.

This chain uses TRBV4-1 with TRBJ2-7; 7 nucleotides line up with TRBD1. The CDR3 sequence is 15 residues long. CDR1 and CDR2 from the germline V gene are MGHRA and YSYEKL. Trimming cost V 2 bases and J 4 bases; bases outside gene matches: 8. The CDR3 DNA is TGCGCCAGCAGCCAAAATCGGGACAGATTTTACGAGCAGTACTTC. Its translation: CASSQNRDRFYEQYF.

The V gene is TRBV7-9, the J gene TRBJ1-1, with 7 bases that match TRBD1. Germline V gene data show CDR1 as SEHNR and CDR2 as FQNEAQ (reference sequence). V lost 5 bases to trimming and J lost 0 bases; unmatched junction nucleotides: 9. CDR3 length equals 16 residues. CDR3 in DNA: TGTGCCAGCAGCCCCGGGGACAGATACATGAACACTGAAGCTTTCTTT. Its translation is CASSPGDRYMNTEAFF.

The chain links TRBV4-2 to TRBJ1-5, with D maybe TRBD1 (5 bases). The V end lost 2 bases, the J end lost 0 bases, and 8 bases lay between the germline ends. The CDR3 covers 15 residues. The germline CDR1 and CDR2 sequences are LGHNA and YNFKEQ. The CDR3 coding sequence is TGTGCCAGCAGCCAATCGGACAATAGCAATCAGCCCCAGCATTTT. Protein: CASSQSDNSNQPQHF.

The chain employs TRBV30 and TRBJ1-2; the match to TRBD1 covers 7 bases. Germline CDR1 and CDR2: GTSNPN and SVGIG (reference sequence). The CDR3 consists of 13 residues. The V segment lost 2 bases and the J segment 4 bases; nucleotides outside the gene matches: 4. The CDR3 loop is CAWSQGQLYGYTF. The CDR3 nucleotides are TGTGCCTGGAGTCAGGGACAGCTCTATGGCTACACCTTC. The whole variable domain, remainder taken from reference TRBV30 and TRBJ1-2, is SQTIHQWPATLVQPVGSPLSLECTVEGTSNPNLYWYRQAAGRGLQLLFYSVGIGQISSEVPQNLSASRPQDRQFILSSKKLLLSDSGFYLCAWSQGQLYGYTFGSGTRLTVV.

This sequence joins TRBV19 and TRBJ1-2; the D is unclear. The length of the CDR3 is 16 residues. CDR1 LNHDA and CDR2 SQIVND come from the germline V gene (reference sequence). Trimming removed 3 bases from V and 0 bases from J, with 14 bases in between. This chain's CDR3 is CASSMSSPPANYGYTF. CDR3 coding DNA: TGTGCCAGTAGTATGTCCTCCCCACCGGCTAACTATGGCTACACCTTC.

The rearrangement links TRBV29-1 to TRBJ1-4; TRBD1 matches 7 bases. The CDR3 covers 13 residues. Trimming at V came to 5 bases and at J to 8 bases, leaving 8 bases not matched to a gene. CDR1 is SQVTM, CDR2 ANQGSEA, per germline. Written as DNA, the CDR3 is TGCAGCGTTCGACAGGGCGAATACGAAAAACTGTTTTTT. Translation: CSVRQGEYEKLFF.

The rearrangement joins TRBV5-4 to TRBJ2-5; 9 nucleotides align to TRBD1. Germline V gene lookup returns CDR1 SGHNT and CDR2 YYREEE (reference sequence). There are 16 residues in the CDR3. V shed 4 bases and J 2 bases; nucleotides not matched to a gene: 9. The CDR3 spells CASSAGMGQGQETQYF. In DNA form, the CDR3 reads TGTGCCAGCAGCGCCGGCATGGGACAGGGACAAGAGACCCAGTACTTC.

The chain is built from TRBV6-6 and TRBJ1-1, with D possibly being TRBD1 (5 bases). Germline CDR1 and CDR2: MNHNY and SVGAGI (reference sequence). V lost 11 bases and J 1 base, leaving 11 bases between the germline ends. The CDR3 is 12 residues long. The CDR3 DNA follows: TGTGCCGCCTGGGGGGGGAACACTGAAGCTTTCTTT. As protein: CAAWGGNTEAFF.

The CDR3 protein is CASSQEGAGGSYEQYF. The CDR3 DNA follows: TGTGCCAGCAGCCAAGAAGGGGCGGGCGGGAGCTACGAGCAGTACTTC. J is TRBJ2-7 and V is TRBV4-2, with TRBD2 matching 7 bases. CDR1 and CDR2 (germline): LGHNA, YNFKEQ. The CDR3 covers 16 residues. Trimming removed 0 bases from V and 3 bases from J; junction bases left unmatched: 8.

J is TRBJ1-1 and V is TRBV5-6, with a tentative D call TRBD1 (6 bases). Trimming removed 3 bases at V and 5 bases at J, with 17 bases between. Germline loops: CDR1 SGHDT, CDR2 YYEEEE. This CDR3 is 15 amino acids long. CDR3 coding DNA: TGTGCCAGCAGCTGGGTAGGGGGGCGGGGGACTGAAGCTTTCTTT. It specifies CASSWVGGRGTEAFF.

The CDR3 reads CASSVDGGVGSPLHF. The DNA for the CDR3 is TGTGCCAGCAGCGTAGATGGTGGAGTGGGTTCACCCCTCCACTTT. The chain couples TRBV9 to TRBJ1-6, with no clear D. CDR1 is SGDLS, CDR2 YYNGEE, per germline. This CDR3 spans 15 amino acids. The V and J ends lost 0 bases and 9 bases respectively, with 13 bases between them.